A selection of T cell receptor beta chains follows, all from one sample in a study of T cell repertoires in cytomegalovirus infection. TCRdb fed the reads into MiXCR, producing one record per CDR3 protein. The repertoire holds more than 650,000 distinct CDR3 sequences, with roughly 35% as singletons. Sequenced input: PBMCs. The receptor source for this set is a human donor in good health (CMV status not recorded). Some clones in this sample may be carry-over from other donors' samples. The conserved cysteine and the conserved F or W are not part of the CDR3 here. Clone size appears in some rows only: once, few, many, or a class for an expanded clone.

AIRIQVYGYT TRBJ1-2 TRBV28 NA
ASSLLGLAGRNEQF TRBJ2-1 TRBV7-8 many
ASSQVSTGPGGGELF TRBJ2-2 TRBV4-1 few
ASSPRDYYNEQF TRBJ2-1 TRBV7-9 NA
ASHHQITTEAF TRBJ1-1 TRBV11-2 NA
ASSLGQVFRYHLSGNTIY TRBJ1-3 TRBV11-2 NA
ASSRRISGNTIY TRBJ1-3 TRBV7-2 few
ASSLLAGVWEQY TRBJ2-7 TRBV7-8 many
ATSPTGRSQPQH TRBJ1-5 TRBV24-1 NA
ASSFTLVGNQPQH TRBJ1-5 TRBV7-2 many
ASSLSSGGGTGELF TRBJ2-2 TRBV27 NA
ASSLYSGTDTQY TRBJ2-3 TRBV7-8 NA
AVAGGPQGEQY TRBJ2-7 TRBV27 NA